This TCR beta chain was sequenced for a study of cytomegalovirus exposure and HLA in healthy donors. The PCR had 60 Vbeta and 13 Jbeta primers. Clones were sequenced by immunoSEQ multiplex PCR, and TCRdb holds only the in-frame ones, with some missing. Its clone listing holds around 140,000 clones. Germline CDR1 is SGHRS and CDR2 is YFSETQ. This CDR3 contains 16 residues. The trim removed 0 bases at V and 5 bases at J, leaving 9 bases unmatched. The sequenced sample was PBMCs. The origin of this receptor is a middle-aged woman in good health and CMV-seronegative. The V gene is TRBV5-1, the J gene TRBJ2-7; 9 bases align to TRBD2. CDR3: CASSLGSSGGFDEQYV. CDR3 in DNA: TGCGCCAGCAGCTTGGGAAGTAGCGGGGGCTTCGACGAGCAGTACGTC.